The source of this T cell receptor beta chain is a study of post-analysis software for immune sequencing data (dated by TCRdb to the mid-2010s). At the level of the whole study: Recorded disease courses included relapsing-remitting, secondary progressive and progressive-relapsing multiple sclerosis, with some patients lacking subtype annotation. A subset of samples was prepared in parallel using single-end sample barcoding, then pooled and co-amplified after Illumina adapter ligation. The patient repertoires were compared against around 11 previously published healthy control repertoires obtained from donors aged roughly 6 to 26 years. Study-level results and caveats: The control group was slightly older than the multiple sclerosis patient group. When samples were clustered directly using the F measure, samples prepared in the same batch co-clustered strongly, which prompted a batch-effect correction. Multiple sclerosis patients had significantly lower normalized Chao1 diversity than controls, a result that suggests substantial peripheral T-cell clonal expansion. Patients showed significantly higher frequencies than controls for a handful of TRBV segments, among them TRBV5-6, TRBV5-1 and TRBV20-1.

TCR beta repertoires were profiled from peripheral blood of 10 to 15 young patients with multiple sclerosis to demonstrate the VDJtools post-analysis software. The patients with multiple sclerosis were children and adolescents between about 6 and 17 years of age. Libraries were prepared through PCR. These reads were obtained on an Illumina HiSeq 2500. To reduce PCR and sequencing biases, unique molecular identifiers were incorporated into the TCR beta cDNA libraries. Around 500,000 cDNA molecules were obtained for every 1 to 10 million input T cells, so each molecule roughly corresponded to one T cell. The patient libraries were prepared and sequenced using the same protocol as the earlier healthy control dataset. Within a given batch, samples were prepared together, multiplexed and sequenced on the same HiSeq lane. The original pipeline was this. MIGEC was used to process the raw barcoded reads, and molecular identifier groups with only a single read were discarded before consensus assembly and CDR3 extraction. Clonotype tables were post-analysed with VDJtools, normalizing diversity by down-sampling all datasets to the smallest sample size. In repertoire overlap clustering, CDR3 amino acid sequences, but not nucleotide sequences, were matched to correct batch-related cross-sample contamination. The public reads were reanalyzed by TCRdb: fastp trimming at Q25, MiXCR alignment, in-frame beta chains only. Each CDR3 protein gets just one entry, which takes the most common genes and DNA from the rows behind it. The V and J calls shown here were made by TCRdb, not taken from the authors' results. The sample table contains approximately 360,000 distinct CDR3 sequences; only one count was recorded for 30% to 45% of them. 13% of the sample is taken by the ten largest.

In the case of this clonotype: Its antigen remains unidentified. Base qualities are not provided; no much larger clone lies one nucleotide away.

Trimming takes 0 bases from V and 2 bases from J, and the germline ends sit 11 bases apart. The CDR3 sequence holds 16 residues, the cysteine and phenylalanine included. Of the read, only the CDR3 DNA is kept; its 48 bases are in frame from base 1. From a lookup of the germline V gene (reference sequence), CDR1 and CDR2 are DFQATT and SNEGSKA. Recombination joined TRBV20-1 with TRBJ1-6; perhaps TRBD1 is the D gene, with 5 bases matching. This clonotype was obtained from a girl aged 10 to 17 with multiple sclerosis. Sequenced sample: blood. The CDR3 protein: CSARDRARPYNSPLHF. The nucleotide sequence reads TGCAGTGCTAGAGACAGGGCCCGGCCCTATAATTCACCCCTCCACTTT.